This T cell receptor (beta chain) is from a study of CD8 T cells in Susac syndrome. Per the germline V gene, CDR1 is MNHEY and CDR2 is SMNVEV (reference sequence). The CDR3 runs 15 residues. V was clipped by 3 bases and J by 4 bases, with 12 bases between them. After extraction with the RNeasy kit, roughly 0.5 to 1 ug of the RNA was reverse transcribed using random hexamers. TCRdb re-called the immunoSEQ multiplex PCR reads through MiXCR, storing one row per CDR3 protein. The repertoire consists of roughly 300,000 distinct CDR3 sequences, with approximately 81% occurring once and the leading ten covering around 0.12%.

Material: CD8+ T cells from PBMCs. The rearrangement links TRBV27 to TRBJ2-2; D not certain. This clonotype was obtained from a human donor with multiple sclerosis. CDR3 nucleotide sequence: TGTGCCAGCAGTTTTCAGGTCAGGTCCACCGGGGAGCTGTTTTTT. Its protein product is CASSFQVRSTGELFF.